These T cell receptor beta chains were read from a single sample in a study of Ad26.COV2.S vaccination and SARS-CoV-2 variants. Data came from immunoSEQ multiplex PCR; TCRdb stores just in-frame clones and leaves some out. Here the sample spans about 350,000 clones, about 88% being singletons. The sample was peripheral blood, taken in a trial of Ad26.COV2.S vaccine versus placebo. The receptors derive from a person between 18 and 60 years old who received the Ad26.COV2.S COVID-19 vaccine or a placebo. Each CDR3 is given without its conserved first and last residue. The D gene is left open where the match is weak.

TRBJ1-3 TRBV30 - AWSTGNSRNTIY
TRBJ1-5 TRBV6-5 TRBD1 ASRTGNQPQH
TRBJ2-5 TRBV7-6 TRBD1 ASSLVGGDRGGETQY
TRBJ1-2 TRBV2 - ASSEQFNYGYT
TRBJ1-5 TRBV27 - ASSLGGQFVSRNQPQH
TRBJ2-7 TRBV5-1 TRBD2 ASSLFDGSGGEQY
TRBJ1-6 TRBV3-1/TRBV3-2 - ASSPWGLRNNSPLH
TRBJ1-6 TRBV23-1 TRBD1 ASSQSGDRGSPLH
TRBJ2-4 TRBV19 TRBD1 ASSIGGQGYQNIQY
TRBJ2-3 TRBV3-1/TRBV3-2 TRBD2 ASSLQALAVSTDTQY
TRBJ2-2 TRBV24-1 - ATSWDTGELF
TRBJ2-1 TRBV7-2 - ASSATGPLGARDEQF
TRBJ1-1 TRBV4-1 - ASSQVMPYGGLNTEAF
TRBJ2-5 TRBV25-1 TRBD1 ASSGTGGETQY